These 25 T cell receptor beta chains were sequenced from one sample in a study of early T cells in non-severe SARS-CoV-2 infection. TCRdb analysed the 5' RACE reads with MiXCR anew, one entry per CDR3 protein. Among about 56,000 distinct CDR3 sequences listed, over 9.5% were seen once. The specimen was whole blood. These receptors originate from an adult who was a healthcare worker with PCR-confirmed SARS-CoV-2 infection or an uninfected control (not recorded which).

The J gene is TRBJ2-6, the V gene TRBV7-2, with 14 bases identical to TRBD2. The CDR3 consists of 18 residues. Germline-derived CDR1 and CDR2 are SGHTA and FQGNSA. Unmatched junction bases numbered 6, after V lost 4 bases and J lost 4 bases. The CDR3 loop is CASSSGLAGVSGANVLTF. CDR3 coding DNA: TGTGCCAGCAGCTCGGGACTAGCGGGAGTCTCCGGGGCCAACGTCCTGACTTTC.

In this sample, this clonotype turned up a few times. V usage is TRBV7-8 and J usage is TRBJ2-1; D call uncertain. Germline V gene sequence: CDR1 SGHVS, CDR2 FQNEAQ. There are 12 residues in the CDR3. The V end lost 5 bases, the J end lost 4 bases, and 6 bases lay between the germline ends. The CDR3 region has the DNA TGTGCCAGCAGCCAGAGTTACAATGAGCAGTTCTTC. Its protein is CASSQSYNEQFF.

This clonotype was seen ten or more times. The chain has TRBV3-1 and TRBJ1-3; TRBD1 might be the D (5 bases). Germline CDR1 LGHDT, CDR2 YNNKEL (reference sequence). Trimming removed 4 bases from V and 0 bases from J, with 10 bases in between. This CDR3 contains 15 residues. DNA of the CDR3: TGTGCCAGCAGCCCCCGGGGGGGCTCTGGAAACACCATATATTTT. Translating gives CASSPRGGSGNTIYF.

This clonotype was detected ten times or more. This sequence joins TRBV12-3 or TRBV12-4 and TRBJ2-1, with D unclear. V gave up 5 bases and J gave up 13 bases, with 3 bases separating them. The CDR3 runs 8 residues. The CDR3 coding sequence is TGTGCCAGCAGTCCTCAGTTCTTC. Translated: CASSPQFF.

The chain links TRBV3-1 to TRBJ1-1; D may be TRBD1 (5 bases). This CDR3 contains 13 residues. Germline V gives CDR1 LGHDT, CDR2 YNNKEL (reference sequence). V was shortened by 1 base and J by 5 bases, with 8 bases between the two germline ends. The CDR3 nucleotides read TGTGCCAGCAGCCAAGTTGCAGGGACTGAAGCTTTCTTT. This gives the protein CASSQVAGTEAFF.

This clonotype is labeled as medium-sized. The chain combines TRBV20-1 with TRBJ2-1; 12 bases align to TRBD2. CDR3 length: 13 amino acids. CDR1 is DFQATT, CDR2 SNEGSKA, per germline (reference sequence). V trimming: 6 bases; J trimming: 6 bases; junction bases outside the gene matches: 3. The CDR3 bases are TGCAGTGCCCTGACTAGCGGGAGCAATGAGCAGTTCTTC. It is translated as CSALTSGSNEQFF.

Of note for this clonotype: Compared with germline, one end of the junction differs, possibly owing to a read error. The chain is built from TRBV7-3 and TRBJ2-1; 8 bases are a match to TRBD2. This CDR3 comprises 14 residues. CDR1 SGHTA and CDR2 FQGTGA come from the germline V gene. CDR3 DNA sequence: TGTGTCAGCAGCTTTGGACTAGCAGGGGATGAGCAGTTCTTC. This sequence encodes CVSSFGLAGDEQFF.

This clonotype was detected only a few times. This chain joins TRBV19 and TRBJ2-3, with D tentatively TRBD1 (5 bases). The length of the CDR3 is 15 residues. The V end was cut by 4 bases, the J end by 2 bases, with 13 bases between. Germline V gene sequence: CDR1 LNHDA, CDR2 SQIVND (reference sequence). The CDR3 nucleotides are TGTGCCAGTAGTAACAAGGGGCTGTTCACAGATACGCAGTATTTT. Protein: CASSNKGLFTDTQYF.

This clonotype was counted between two and nine times. This chain links TRBV20-1 with TRBJ2-1, with unresolved D. This CDR3 contains 12 residues. CDR1 DFQATT and CDR2 SNEGSKA come from the germline V gene (reference sequence). The V end lost 3 bases, the J end lost 2 bases, and 5 bases lay between the germline ends. CDR3 nucleotide sequence: TGCAGTGCTAGTCTCACCTACAATGAGCAGTTCTTC. Its translation is CSASLTYNEQFF.

Only a few counts were recorded for this clonotype. The rearrangement joins TRBV29-1 to TRBJ1-6; perhaps TRBD1 as D (5 bases). Germline lookup yields CDR1 SQVTM and CDR2 ANQGSEA. Trimming pared 7 bases from V and 12 bases from J, leaving 16 bases between. The CDR3 loop spans 12 amino acids. CDR3 coding DNA: TGCAGCGCCTCGACAGAGTCTGAACCCCTCCACTTT. Translated: CSASTESEPLHF.

The sample holds a few counts of this clonotype. V is TRBV4-1 and J is TRBJ2-3; possibly TRBD2 for D (6 bases). Trimming removed 2 bases from V and 1 base from J, with 10 bases in between. Looked up from germline, CDR1 is MGHRA and CDR2 is YSYEKL. This CDR3 spans 15 amino acids. This CDR3 reads CASSQLGLRTDTQYF. In nucleotides, the CDR3 is TGCGCCAGCAGCCAACTGGGACTGCGCACAGATACGCAGTATTTT.

This clonotype was seen a handful of times. This chain joins TRBV11-2 and TRBJ2-1; D may be TRBD2 (6 bases). The germline V gene encodes CDR1 SGHAT and CDR2 FQNNGV. This CDR3 has 13 amino acids. Trimming took off 6 bases at V and 3 bases at J, with 9 bases between the two ends. The CDR3 nucleotides read TGTGCCAGCAGTTCGGGACTCTACAATGAGCAGTTCTTC. It encodes CASSSGLYNEQFF.

This chain connects TRBV3-1 to TRBJ2-5, with D possibly TRBD2 on 5 matching bases. The CDR3 is made up of 13 amino acids. V was clipped by 0 bases and J by 3 bases, with 5 bases between them. CDR1 and CDR2 (germline): LGHDT, YNNKEL (reference sequence). The DNA for the CDR3 is TGTGCCAGCAGCCAAGAGGAGGAAGAGACCCAGTACTTC. Protein sequence: CASSQEEEETQYF.

This clonotype was counted once. A single base separates this from a much larger clone, so it may be a read error. The chain carries TRBV10-3 and TRBJ2-3; D may be TRBD1 or TRBD2 (5 bases each). V was clipped by 6 bases and J by 3 bases, with 19 bases between them. The CDR3 is 16 residues long. Germline V lookup: CDR1 ENHRY, CDR2 SYGVKD. The CDR3 loop reads CAISSPGIGATDTQYF. The CDR3 DNA follows: TGTGCCATCAGCTCTCCCGGGATAGGGGCAACAGATACGCAGTATTTT.

This clonotype was observed at least ten times. The CDR3, as DNA: TGTGCCAGCAGTTTATCGGGGGAGAGCTCCTACAATGAGCAGTTCTTC. Amino acid sequence: CASSLSGESSYNEQFF. The gene calls are TRBV27 and TRBJ2-1, with D perhaps being TRBD1 or TRBD2 (5 bases each). This CDR3 has 16 residues. With 0 bases removed from V and 0 bases from J, the gap between germline ends came to 9 bases. The germline V gene has CDR1 MNHEY and CDR2 SMNVEV (reference sequence).

This chain joins TRBV12-2 and TRBJ2-7; TRBD1 was called by the table and not checked on the DNA. TRBV12-2 is listed as a pseudogene. The CDR3 sequence is 16 residues long. The CDR3 DNA sequence: TGTGCAAGTCGCTCCCTTGGACAGACTGATAGCTACGAGCAGTACTTC. The encoded protein is CASRSLGQTDSYEQYF.

The sample holds many counts of this clonotype. This rearrangement joins TRBV27 to TRBJ2-7; perhaps TRBD1 as D (6 bases). Trimming took off 2 bases at V and 3 bases at J, with 14 bases between the two ends. Germline CDR1 MNHEY, CDR2 SMNVEV (reference sequence). The CDR3 has 15 residues. For the CDR3, the DNA is TGTGCCAGCAGTTTAATGCTCGGGACAAGCTACGAGCAGTACTTC. Its protein is CASSLMLGTSYEQYF.

The chain uses TRBV20-1 and TRBJ2-1; D uncertain. Trimming stripped 0 bases from V and 5 bases from J, with 5 bases between. Germline V CDR1 and CDR2: DFQATT, SNEGSKA (reference sequence). The CDR3 runs to 12 residues. In nucleotides, the CDR3 is TGCAGTGCTAGAGACGGTCACAATGAGCAGTTCTTC. Translation gives CSARDGHNEQFF.

The gene calls are TRBV9 and TRBJ2-3; D not certain. V was trimmed by 1 base and J by 5 bases, leaving 5 bases between them. CDR3 length: 12 amino acids. The germline gives CDR1 SGDLS, CDR2 YYNGEE. The CDR3, as DNA: TGTGCCAGCAGCGTAAAAGGAGATACGCAGTATTTT. Encoded protein: CASSVKGDTQYF. The whole variable domain, filled in from reference TRBV9 and TRBJ2-3, reads DSGVTQTPKHLITATGQRVTLRCSPRSGDLSVYWYQQSLDQGLQFLIQYYNGEERAKGNILERFSAQQFPDLHSELNLSSLELGDSALYFCASSVKGDTQYFGPGTRLTVL.

V and J are TRBV21-1 and TRBJ1-2; the table's D gene call, TRBD1, was not cross checked with the DNA. TRBV21-1 is flagged as a pseudogene. The CDR3 loop spans 17 amino acids. The DNA for the CDR3 is TGTGCCAGCAGCAAAGTCTGCACCAGGGGGCAAAACTATGGCTACACCTTC. Amino acids: CASSKVCTRGQNYGYTF.

This rearrangement joins TRBV6-6 to TRBJ2-7; D may be TRBD1 (6 bases). Trimming stripped 5 bases from V and 3 bases from J, with 11 bases between. The CDR3 covers 13 residues. Germline CDR1 is MNHNY and CDR2 is SVGAGI (reference sequence). The CDR3 coding sequence is TGTGCCAGCAGTCCACAACAGGGCTACGAGCAGTACTTC. It translates to CASSPQQGYEQYF.

Many counts were recorded for this clonotype. The chain joins TRBV18 to TRBJ2-1; 9 nucleotides align to TRBD1. The length of the CDR3 is 17 residues. Germline CDR1 and CDR2: KGHSH and LQKENI. V shed 0 bases, J shed 8 bases, and the junction held 11 bases outside the gene matches. CDR3 in DNA: TGTGCCAGCTCACCACCCTTTGGGACAGGGACAACCGATGAGCAGTTCTTC. Amino acids: CASSPPFGTGTTDEQFF.

V and J are TRBV20-1 and TRBJ2-3, with 9 bases that match TRBD2. This CDR3 has 15 residues. Germline V gene data show CDR1 as DFQATT and CDR2 as SNEGSKA (reference sequence). V dropped 1 base and J dropped 6; count of bases not matched to a gene: 8. CDR3 residues: CSARVASGRSDTQYF. As DNA, the CDR3 is TGCAGTGCTAGAGTGGCCAGCGGGAGGAGTGATACGCAGTATTTT.

The table lists this clonotype with a count of one. V and J are TRBV5-1 and TRBJ2-4, with 9 bases matching TRBD2. The ends lost 2 bases at V and 5 bases at J; junction bases unmatched: 8. Per the germline V gene, CDR1 is SGHRS and CDR2 is YFSETQ. The CDR3 covers 16 residues. The CDR3 region is CASSFGQRLAENIQYF. As DNA, the CDR3 is TGCGCCAGCAGCTTCGGCCAACGACTAGCGGAAAACATTCAGTACTTC.

This clonotype was seen repeatedly, ten times or more. The chain links TRBV6-2 or TRBV6-3 to TRBJ2-3, with D unclear. The length of the CDR3 is 15 residues. Trimming cost V 5 bases and J 4 bases, with 16 bases left between them. Germline-derived CDR1 and CDR2 are MNHEY and SVGEGT. The CDR3, as DNA: TGTGCCAGCAGTCGCCGAAAGGGTGTGGCAGATACGCAGTATTTT. Protein product: CASSRRKGVADTQYF.